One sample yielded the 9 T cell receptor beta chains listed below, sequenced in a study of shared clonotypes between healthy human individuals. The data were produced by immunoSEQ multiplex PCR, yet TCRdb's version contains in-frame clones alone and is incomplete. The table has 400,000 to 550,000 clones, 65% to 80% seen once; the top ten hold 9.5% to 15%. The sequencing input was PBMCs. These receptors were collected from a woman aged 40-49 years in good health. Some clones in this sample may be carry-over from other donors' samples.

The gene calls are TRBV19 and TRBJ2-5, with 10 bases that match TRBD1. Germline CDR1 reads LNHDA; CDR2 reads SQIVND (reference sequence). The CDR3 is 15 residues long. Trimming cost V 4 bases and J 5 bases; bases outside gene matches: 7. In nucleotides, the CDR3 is TGTGCCAGTAGTAACCCCGGACAGGGGGGCGAGACCCAGTACTTC. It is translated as CASSNPGQGGETQYF.

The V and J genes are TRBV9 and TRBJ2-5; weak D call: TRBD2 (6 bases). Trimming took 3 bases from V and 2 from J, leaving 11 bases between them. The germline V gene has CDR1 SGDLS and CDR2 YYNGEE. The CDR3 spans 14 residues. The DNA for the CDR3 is TGTGCCAGCAGCGCTAGGAGGGATCAAGAGACCCAGTACTTC. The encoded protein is CASSARRDQETQYF.

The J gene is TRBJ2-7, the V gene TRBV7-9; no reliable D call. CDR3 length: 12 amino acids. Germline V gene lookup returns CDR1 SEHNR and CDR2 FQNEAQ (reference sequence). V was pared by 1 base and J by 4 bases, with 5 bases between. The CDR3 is CASSLGWYEQYF. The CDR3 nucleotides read TGTGCCAGCAGCTTAGGCTGGTACGAGCAGTACTTC.

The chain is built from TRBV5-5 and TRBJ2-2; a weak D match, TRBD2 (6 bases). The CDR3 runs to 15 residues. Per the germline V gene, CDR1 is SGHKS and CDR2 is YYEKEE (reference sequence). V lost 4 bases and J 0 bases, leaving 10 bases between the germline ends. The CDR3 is CASSEDYSNTGELFF. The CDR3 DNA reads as TGTGCCAGCAGCGAGGACTACTCGAACACCGGGGAGCTGTTTTTT.

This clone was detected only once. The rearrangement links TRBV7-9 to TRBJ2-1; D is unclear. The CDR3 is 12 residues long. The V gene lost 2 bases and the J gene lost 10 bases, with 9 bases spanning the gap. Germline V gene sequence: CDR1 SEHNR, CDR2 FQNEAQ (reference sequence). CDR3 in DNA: TGTGCCAGCAGCTTAATTGGCTTCGAGCAGTTCTTC. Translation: CASSLIGFEQFF.

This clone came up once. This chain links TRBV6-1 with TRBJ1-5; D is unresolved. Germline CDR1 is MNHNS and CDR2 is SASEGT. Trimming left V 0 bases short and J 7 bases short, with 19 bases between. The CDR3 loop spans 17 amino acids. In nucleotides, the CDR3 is TGTGCCAGCAGTGAAGCGCTTCTCGGGTCCCCGGGGCAGCCCCAGCATTTT. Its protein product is CASSEALLGSPGQPQHF.

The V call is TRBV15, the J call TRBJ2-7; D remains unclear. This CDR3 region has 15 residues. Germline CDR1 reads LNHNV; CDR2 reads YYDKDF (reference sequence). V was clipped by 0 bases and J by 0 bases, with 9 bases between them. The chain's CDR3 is CATSRDLEISYEQYF. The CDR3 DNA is TGTGCCACCAGCAGAGATCTGGAGATCTCCTACGAGCAGTACTTC. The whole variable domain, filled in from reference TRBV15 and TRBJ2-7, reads DAMVIQNPRYQVTQFGKPVTLSCSQTLNHNVMYWYQQKSSQAPKLLFHYYDKDFNNEADTPDNFQSRRPNTSFCFLDIRSPGLGDTAMYLCATSRDLEISYEQYFGPGTRLTVT.

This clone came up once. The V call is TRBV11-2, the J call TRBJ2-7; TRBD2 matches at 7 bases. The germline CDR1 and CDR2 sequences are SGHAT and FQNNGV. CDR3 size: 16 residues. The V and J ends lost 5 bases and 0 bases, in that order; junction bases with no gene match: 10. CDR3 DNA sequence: TGTGCCAGCAGCCTATTGGGGGGGGTCGGCTCCTACGAGCAGTACTTC. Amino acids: CASSLLGGVGSYEQYF.

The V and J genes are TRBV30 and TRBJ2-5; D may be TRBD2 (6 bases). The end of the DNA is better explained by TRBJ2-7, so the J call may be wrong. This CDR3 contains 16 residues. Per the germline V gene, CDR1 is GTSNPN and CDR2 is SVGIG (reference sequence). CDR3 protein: CAWSGNWGVPPYEQYF. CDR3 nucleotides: TGTGCCTGGAGCGGAAATTGGGGGGTTCCTCCCTACGAGCAGTACTTC.